This TCR beta chain came from a study of blood T cell repertoires in COVID-19. Produced via immunoSEQ multiplex PCR; TCRdb's table is partial and in-frame only. The repertoire holds roughly 210,000 clones, under 90% seen once, with roughly a tenth in the top ten. CDR3 length: 15 residues. V was trimmed by 0 bases and J by 6 bases, leaving 9 bases between them. Germline loops: CDR1 SEHNR, CDR2 FQNEAQ (reference sequence). The sequence was obtained from a woman over 75 with COVID-19, enrolled during active disease. Sequencing was done on a sample of peripheral blood. J is TRBJ1-6 and V is TRBV7-9, with D uncertain. In nucleotides, the CDR3 is TGTGCCAGCAGCTTAGCGTCCGGTGGTAATTCACCCCTCCACTTT. This codes for CASSLASGGNSPLHF. The complete variable domain, with remaining parts taken from reference TRBV7-9 and TRBJ1-6, reads DTGVSQNPRHKITKRGQNVTFRCDPISEHNRLYWYRQTLGQGPEFLTYFQNEAQLEKSRLLSDRFSAERPKGSFSTLEIQRTEQGDSAMYLCASSLASGGNSPLHFGNGTRLTVT.